This T cell receptor beta chain was identified in a study of T cells in Graves' hyperthyroidism and ophthalmopathy. RNA transcripts provided the source from which TCR beta CDR3 regions were amplified. Researchers ran a first-round RT-PCR on the TCR CDR3 using the HTBI primer set. Using its own MiXCR run on the multiplex PCR reads, TCRdb lists one record per CDR3 protein. This sample has 400,000 to 450,000 distinct CDR3 sequences, with approximately 15% found just once. The germline V gene has CDR1 SGHDN and CDR2 FVKESK. This CDR3 spans 15 amino acids. V lost 4 bases to trimming and J lost 0 bases, with 12 bases between them. PBMCs were obtained from 10 ml fresh peripheral blood.

The chain uses TRBV14 and TRBJ1-2; D is unresolved. The clonotype originates from a young man with Graves' ophthalmopathy. Sequences were obtained from blood. DNA of the CDR3: TGTGCCAGCAGCCCAACCTTGTTTTCTAACTATGGCTACACCTTC. Its translation: CASSPTLFSNYGYTF.